Listed here are 17 T cell receptor beta chains from one sample, sequenced in a study of blood T cell repertoires in COVID-19. Sequencing was performed with immunoSEQ multiplex PCR; in TCRdb, only in-frame clones are kept and a portion is missing. The table has about 230,000 clones, 75% to 90% seen once. Sequencing was done on a sample of peripheral blood. These receptors came from a woman between 65 and 79 years old with active or convalescent COVID-19.

This CDR3 reads CASSQGGDIPLHF. CDR3 sequence (DNA): TGTGCCAGCAGCCAAGGGGGGGATATTCCCCTCCACTTT. J is TRBJ1-6 and V is TRBV3-1 (or the pseudogene TRBV3-2), with D possibly matching TRBD1 (5 bases). The CDR3 consists of 13 residues. Germline V gene lookup returns CDR1 LGHDT and CDR2 YNNKEL (reference sequence). V lost 1 base, J lost 13 bases, and 11 bases lay in between.

The chain uses TRBV5-1 and TRBJ1-3; no firm D call. The ends were cut back, 4 bases at V and 0 bases at J, with 14 bases in the middle. Germline V gene sequence: CDR1 SGHRS, CDR2 YFSETQ. The CDR3 length is 16 residues. DNA of the CDR3: TGCGCCAGCAGCCTTCCTGACACGAGCTCTGGAAACACCATATATTTT. It translates to CASSLPDTSSGNTIYF.

The chain carries TRBV7-9 and TRBJ2-1, with no clear D. The CDR3 has 16 residues. The germline gives CDR1 SEHNR, CDR2 FQNEAQ (reference sequence). The V end was cut by 5 bases, the J end by 0 bases, with 14 bases between. The CDR3 region is CASSTNSLSSYNEQFF. The CDR3 coding sequence is TGTGCCAGCAGCACGAACTCCTTGAGCTCCTACAATGAGCAGTTCTTC. The full variable domain, with the rest looked up from reference TRBV7-9 and TRBJ2-1, is DTGVSQNPRHKITKRGQNVTFRCDPISEHNRLYWYRQTLGQGPEFLTYFQNEAQLEKSRLLSDRFSAERPKGSFSTLEIQRTEQGDSAMYLCASSTNSLSSYNEQFFGPGTRLTVL.

This clone was detected only once. The chain is built from TRBV28 and TRBJ2-3; TRBD2 aligns across 9 bases. Unmatched junction bases numbered 8, after V lost 6 bases and J lost 4 bases. CDR3 length: 15 residues. CDR1 MDHEN and CDR2 SYDVKM come from the germline V gene. CDR3 in amino acids: CASSRQREVADTQYF. CDR3 DNA sequence: TGTGCCAGCAGCCGTCAGCGGGAGGTTGCAGATACGCAGTATTTT.

In this sample, this clone turned up once. CDR3 DNA sequence: TGTGCCAGCAGCTTAACGACAGTAACTAATGAAAAACTGTTTTTT. This codes for CASSLTTVTNEKLFF. V usage is TRBV7-2 and J usage is TRBJ1-4; D possibly corresponds to TRBD1 (5 bases). CDR3 size: 15 residues. Looked up from germline, CDR1 is SGHTA and CDR2 is FQGNSA. The V gene lost 2 bases and the J gene lost 1 base, with 8 bases spanning the gap.

The J gene is TRBJ2-7, the V gene TRBV6-5, with unresolved D. The length of the CDR3 is 13 residues. Germline-derived CDR1 and CDR2 are MNHEY and SVGAGI. Trimming removed 0 bases from V and 2 bases from J, with 5 bases in between. In nucleotides, the CDR3 is TGTGCCAGCAGTTACTCGAGGACCTACGAGCAGTACTTC. Amino acids: CASSYSRTYEQYF.

The chain recombines TRBV19 with TRBJ2-1; possibly TRBD1 for D (5 bases). The germline gives CDR1 LNHDA, CDR2 SQIVND (reference sequence). Deletions cut 3 bases from V and 6 bases from J, with 15 bases between. The CDR3 has 15 residues. The CDR3 is CASSMGSGSRNEQFF. CDR3 nucleotide sequence: TGTGCCAGTAGTATGGGTTCAGGGTCGCGCAATGAGCAGTTCTTC.

The rearrangement uses TRBV28 and TRBJ1-1; a weak D match, TRBD1 (6 bases). In germline, CDR1 is MDHEN, CDR2 SYDVKM. The CDR3 contains 14 residues. V lost 6 bases to trimming and J lost 2 bases, with 13 bases between them. The CDR3 DNA reads TGTGCCAGCAGCCTGGTGGGGGCTAACACTGAAGCTTTCTTT. This gives the protein CASSLVGANTEAFF.

This rearrangement joins TRBV11-1 to TRBJ2-7; D is undetermined. The CDR3 sequence is 15 residues long. CDR1 is SGHAT, CDR2 FQDESV, per germline (reference sequence). The V gene lost 4 bases and the J gene lost 2 bases, with 15 bases spanning the gap. The DNA of the CDR3 is TGTGCCAGCAGCTCAGACACAGATCGGCCCTACGAGCAGTACTTC. This codes for CASSSDTDRPYEQYF.

The rearrangement uses TRBV18 and TRBJ2-3, with 10 bases matching TRBD2. CDR3 length equals 14 residues. Per germline, CDR1 KGHSH and CDR2 LQKENI. Losses at the gene ends were 3 bases for V and 11 bases for J; bases not matched to a gene: 8. This chain's CDR3 is CASSPGLAATLQYF. The CDR3 bases are TGTGCCAGCTCACCTGGACTAGCGGCTACATTGCAGTATTTT.

The V and J genes are TRBV9 and TRBJ2-1, with 9 positions matching TRBD2. Germline assignment: CDR1 SGDLS and CDR2 YYNGEE. The CDR3 is 16 amino acids. The V gene end was trimmed by 0 bases and the J gene end by 3 bases; junction bases not matched to a gene: 4. The CDR3 nucleotides are TGTGCCAGCAGCGTAGCTAGCGGGAACTACTACAATGAGCAGTTCTTC. Translating it yields CASSVASGNYYNEQFF. The full variable domain, in which reference TRBV9 and TRBJ2-1 provide the parts outside the CDR3, is DSGVTQTPKHLITATGQRVTLRCSPRSGDLSVYWYQQSLDQGLQFLIQYYNGEERAKGNILERFSAQQFPDLHSELNLSSLELGDSALYFCASSVASGNYYNEQFFGPGTRLTVL.

Concerning this clone: One junction end does not reproduce the germline sequence, and a read error may be involved. This rearrangement joins TRBV5-1 to TRBJ2-1, with TRBD2 matching over 14 bases. Germline loops: CDR1 SGHRS, CDR2 YFSETQ. The CDR3 is 16 residues long. For the CDR3, the DNA is TGCGCCAGCAGCCGGGGGACTAGCGGGAGCTACGATGAGCAGTTCTTC. It encodes CASSRGTSGSYDEQFF.

This clone was observed a handful of times. The chain combines TRBV11-3 with TRBJ2-7, with TRBD1 matching over 11 bases. This CDR3 region has 14 residues. V shed 8 bases, J shed 2 bases, and the junction held 5 bases outside the gene matches. Germline CDR1 is SGHNT and CDR2 is YENEEA. The CDR3 nucleotides are TGTGCCAGCGGAAGGGGACAGGGGGCCTACGAGCAGTACTTC. Translating gives CASGRGQGAYEQYF.

The rearrangement uses TRBV19 and TRBJ2-3; 12 positions agree with TRBD1. The CDR3 has 13 residues. The V segment lost 11 bases and the J segment 4 bases; nucleotides outside the gene matches: 4. The germline CDR1 and CDR2 sequences are LNHDA and SQIVND (reference sequence). DNA of the CDR3: TGTGCCGTAGGGACAGGGGGCGCAGATACGCAGTATTTT. It specifies CAVGTGGADTQYF.

The chain links TRBV18 to TRBJ1-4; D is undetermined. The V end was cut by 4 bases, the J end by 8 bases, with 11 bases between. The CDR3 is 13 amino acids. The germline CDR1 and CDR2 sequences are KGHSH and LQKENI. The DNA of the CDR3 is TGTGCCAGCTCACGAGGTTCCGGGGAAAAACTGTTTTTT. The encoded protein is CASSRGSGEKLFF.

The gene calls are TRBV10-3 and TRBJ2-2, with 10 bases matching TRBD2. Germline V gene lookup returns CDR1 ENHRY and CDR2 SYGVKD. The trim removed 2 bases at V and 3 bases at J, leaving 9 bases unmatched. The length of the CDR3 is 18 residues. Here the CDR3 DNA reads TGTGCCATCAGTGAGCCGGATAGCGGGGGGCTGGACACCGGGGAGCTGTTTTTT. Translated, it gives CAISEPDSGGLDTGELFF.

This chain links TRBV18 with TRBJ2-1, with D perhaps matching TRBD2 (6 bases). Germline values: CDR1 KGHSH, CDR2 LQKENI. The CDR3 loop spans 14 amino acids. V lost 2 bases, J lost 4 bases, and 9 bases lay in between. DNA of the CDR3: TGTGCCAGCTCACCAAGCCGGGGGTACAATGAGCAGTTCTTC. This codes for CASSPSRGYNEQFF.